These 20 T cell receptor beta chains came from one sample sequenced in a study of tumor-infiltrating lymphocytes in primary liver carcinoma. From approximately 20-30 mg of unsorted bulk tissue, DNA and RNA were co-extracted together. The investigators made TCR beta cDNA from around 540 ng total RNA, using a constant-region primer. Sequencing libraries for TCR beta derived from three nested multiplex PCR rounds that used slightly modified ARM-PCR. The first two PCR rounds used TRBV1-TRBV30 primers with a Cbeta primer, about 9 cycles each. TCRdb reprocessed the multiplex PCR reads with MiXCR, giving one entry per CDR3 protein. The sample has roughly 20,000 distinct CDR3 sequences; over 70% are singletons. The sample comprised liver tumor tissue from sampling region 4. Subset indicated: tumor region T4, right-lateral pole. The receptor set was obtained from a woman in her twenties or thirties with primary liver carcinoma and hepatitis B virus infection.

Concerning this clonotype: Being one base from a much bigger clone, this may be a read error. The CDR3 end shows no conserved phenylalanine or tryptophan, and so a read error is likely. The gene calls are TRBV11-2 and TRBJ2-7; the D is unclear. Germline CDR1 and CDR2: SGHAT and FQNNGV. V was trimmed by 5 bases and J by 1 base, leaving 15 bases between them. The CDR3 runs 15 residues. The CDR3 DNA follows: TGTGCCAGCAGCAACCCCGCGGCAGGATCCTACGAGCAGTACTTA. Its translation is CASSNPAAGSYEQYL.

Points on this clonotype: The germline gene is not matched at one end of the junction; a read error may be the cause. The chain employs TRBV11-2 and TRBJ2-1; unclear D gene. Germline V gene sequence: CDR1 SGHAT, CDR2 FQNNGV. The CDR3 spans 12 residues. As DNA, the CDR3 is TGTACCAGCAGCTTTCTTAATGGTAAGCAATTCTTC. It encodes CTSSFLNGKQFF.

With regard to this clonotype: Sequence at one end of the junction differs from germline and may be a read error. The chain employs TRBV20-1 and TRBJ1-5; a weak D match, TRBD1 (5 bases). The CDR3 runs 12 residues. Germline-derived CDR1 and CDR2 are DFQATT and SNEGSKA (reference sequence). The CDR3 region has the DNA TGCAGTGCACAGGACGGTAATCAGCCCCGGTATTTT. This sequence encodes CSAQDGNQPRYF.

About this clonotype: No conserved phenylalanine or tryptophan ends this CDR3, so it is likely a read error. This chain joins TRBV7-9 and TRBJ2-7; D might be TRBD1 or TRBD2, each matching 5 bases. This CDR3 is built from 12 residues. Germline V gene sequence: CDR1 SEHNR, CDR2 FQNEAQ (reference sequence). In DNA form, the CDR3 reads TGTGCCAGTAGCGCGGACACCTACGTGCAGTACCTC. It translates to CASSADTYVQYL.

For this clonotype: The junction differs from germline at one of its ends, possibly a read error. The chain carries TRBV4-3 and TRBJ2-2; TRBD2 matches 13 bases. Germline loops: CDR1 LGHNA, CDR2 YSLEER. This CDR3 contains 19 residues. CDR3 in DNA: TGCGCCAGTAGCGTACTAGCGGGAGGGTCCCGTTCGAACACCGGGGAGCTCTTTTTT. This codes for CASSVLAGGSRSNTGELFF.

Points on this clonotype: Mismatch with germline at one junction end may stem from a read error. The rearrangement uses TRBV10-3 and TRBJ2-1; a weak D match, TRBD2 (5 bases). This CDR3 contains 14 residues. The V gene's germline CDR1 is ENHRY and CDR2 SYGVKD. CDR3 in amino acids: CAISPTATRDGQFF. The CDR3 coding sequence is TGTGCTATCAGTCCCACGGCGACCCGGGATGGGCAATTCTTC.

This clonotype appeared a single time. A much larger clone lies one base from this, so it may be a read error. V and J are TRBV29-1 and TRBJ2-7; D perhaps matches TRBD1 (6 bases). This CDR3 contains 14 residues. In germline, CDR1 is SQVTM, CDR2 ANQGSEA. CDR3 sequence reads: CGVITGSSPYEQYF. The CDR3 coding sequence is TGCGGCGTTATAACAGGGAGCAGCCCCTACGAGCAGTACTTT.

This clonotype appeared a few times. The chain couples TRBV11-2 to TRBJ2-7; D tentatively fits TRBD1 or TRBD2 (5 bases each). This CDR3 is built from 13 residues. CDR1 and CDR2 (germline): SGHAT, FQNNGV. The V end lost 3 bases, the J end lost 1 base, and 7 bases lay between the germline ends. The CDR3 is CASSLGVSYEQYF. Here the CDR3 DNA reads TGTGCCAGCAGCTTGGGGGTGTCCTACGAGCAGTACTTC.

Concerning this clonotype itself: The junction and the germline gene differ at one end; a read error may be behind it. CDR3 nucleotide sequence: TGTGCCAGCAGCTTAGATCTGGCATGGAGCTTCTACAGTGAGCAGTCCTTC. It translates to CASSLDLAWSFYSEQSF. The chain recombines TRBV11-3 with TRBJ2-1; no definite D call. Germline values: CDR1 SGHNT, CDR2 YENEEA. CDR3 size: 17 residues.

This clonotype was detected only a few times. A read error may explain this, as a much larger clone is one base away. V gene TRBV11-2 combines with J gene TRBJ2-7; possibly TRBD1 for D (5 bases). The CDR3 has 14 residues. The V gene lost 5 bases and the J gene lost 2 bases, with 13 bases spanning the gap. Germline V gene data show CDR1 as SGHAT and CDR2 as FQNNGV. CDR3 DNA: TGTGCCAGCAGCCCTAACAGGAACCCCTACGAGCAGTACTTC. Residues: CASSPNRNPYEQYF.

Concerning this clonotype: At one end, the junction sequence differs from germline, possibly due to a read error. The chain combines TRBV11-2 with TRBJ2-3, with 9 bases matching TRBD1. The CDR3 length is 17 residues. The germline V gene encodes CDR1 SGHAT and CDR2 FQNNGV. The DNA of the CDR3 is TGTGCCAGCAGCTTAAGGGGACAGGGATTTTCCAAAGATACGCAGTATTTC. As protein: CASSLRGQGFSKDTQYF.

There are many counts of this clonotype. The V call is TRBV6-1, the J call TRBJ1-2, with D possibly TRBD1 on 5 matching bases. From germline, CDR1 is MNHNS and CDR2 SASEGT. Trimming stripped 1 base from V and 4 bases from J, with 13 bases between. The CDR3 contains 15 residues. The CDR3 DNA reads TGTGCCAGCAGTGAAGAGTGGGCAGGGAGCTATGGCTACACCTTC. It is translated as CASSEEWAGSYGYTF.

In regard to this clonotype: Relative to the germline gene, one junction end is altered; a read error may explain this. The chain joins TRBV7-9 to TRBJ2-2, with a tentative D call TRBD2 (6 bases). There are 12 residues in the CDR3. The germline gives CDR1 SEHNR, CDR2 FQNEAQ (reference sequence). The CDR3 sequence: CASSSTGGELVF. The CDR3 bases are TGTGCCAGCAGCTCAACAGGCGGGGAGCTGGTTTTT.

The V and J genes are TRBV7-8 and TRBJ1-4; no reliable D call. This CDR3 has 15 residues. V was cut by 2 bases and J by 10 bases, with 17 bases left in between. In germline, CDR1 is SGHVS, CDR2 FQNEAQ. The CDR3 bases are TGTGCCAGCAGCTTAATGTATGAAGGTTCAGGAAAACTGTTTTTT. Translated, it gives CASSLMYEGSGKLFF. The entire variable domain, with the rest obtained from reference TRBV7-8 and TRBJ1-4, is as follows: GAGVSQSPRYKVAKRGQDVALRCDPISGHVSLFWYQQALGQGPEFLTYFQNEAQLDKSGLPSDRFFAERPEGSVSTLKIQRTQQEDSAVYLCASSLMYEGSGKLFFGSGTQLSVL.

The chain combines TRBV11-1 with TRBJ2-1; TRBD1 agrees at 8 bases. Per the germline V gene, CDR1 is SGHAT and CDR2 is FQDESV (reference sequence). The trim removed 5 bases at V and 7 bases at J, leaving 10 bases unmatched. CDR3 size: 15 residues. In DNA form, the CDR3 reads TGTGCCAGCAGCGGTACAGGGGGGAGAGGTAATGAGCAGTTCTTC. Its protein is CASSGTGGRGNEQFF.

With respect to this clonotype: The final CDR3 position lacks the conserved phenylalanine or tryptophan, pointing to a likely read error. The DNA of the CDR3 is TGTGCCAGCAGCCCCGGGAATACCCACGAGCAGTACTAC. This gives the protein CASSPGNTHEQYY. The chain has TRBV11-2 and TRBJ2-7; perhaps TRBD2 as D (5 bases). The CDR3 is 13 residues long. Germline CDR1 is SGHAT and CDR2 is FQNNGV. Between the trimmed V and J ends, which lost 5 bases and 5 bases, there was a span of 13 bases.

This clonotype was picked up one time. No conserved phenylalanine or tryptophan is present at the end of the CDR3, so a read error is the likely explanation. This sequence joins TRBV4-3 and TRBJ1-2, with D perhaps TRBD1 (5 bases). The germline CDR1 and CDR2 sequences are LGHNA and YSLEER. The CDR3 contains 20 residues. The CDR3, as DNA: TGCGCCAACAGCCAAGGCGAAGGAAGGGGCAGGATCGCTACTAACTATGGCTACACCTCC. It specifies CANSQGEGRGRIATNYGYTS.

Concerning this clonotype itself: An end of the junction differs from the germline gene, which may be a read error. The V call is TRBV11-3, the J call TRBJ2-7; 8 bases are shared with TRBD1. The CDR3 covers 16 residues. Germline CDR1 reads SGHNT; CDR2 reads YENEEA. CDR3 sequence reads: CVSSRRDRNYSYEQHF. In DNA, the CDR3 is TGTGTCAGCAGCCGCCGGGACAGGAATTACTCCTACGAGCAGCACTTC.

This clonotype was seen only a few times. The chain recombines TRBV19 with TRBJ2-1, with a possible D match to TRBD1 (6 bases). Germline CDR1 LNHDA, CDR2 SQIVND (reference sequence). V was clipped by 6 bases and J by 8 bases, with 26 bases between them. The CDR3 contains 17 residues. In DNA, the CDR3 is TGTGCCAGTAGACAGGGAAGCGGAGGCCTAAAAATGCATGAGCAGTTCTTC. It codes for CASRQGSGGLKMHEQFF.

This clonotype was detected only a few times. One junction end disagrees with the germline gene, perhaps due to a read error. The V and J genes are TRBV6-5 and TRBJ2-5; D possibly corresponds to TRBD2 (5 bases). The CDR3 runs to 13 residues. Germline lookup yields CDR1 MNHEY and CDR2 SVGAGI. The CDR3 here is CASSTDRELTQYF. As DNA, the CDR3 is TGTGCTAGCAGTACCGATAGGGAGCTGACCCAGTACTTC.